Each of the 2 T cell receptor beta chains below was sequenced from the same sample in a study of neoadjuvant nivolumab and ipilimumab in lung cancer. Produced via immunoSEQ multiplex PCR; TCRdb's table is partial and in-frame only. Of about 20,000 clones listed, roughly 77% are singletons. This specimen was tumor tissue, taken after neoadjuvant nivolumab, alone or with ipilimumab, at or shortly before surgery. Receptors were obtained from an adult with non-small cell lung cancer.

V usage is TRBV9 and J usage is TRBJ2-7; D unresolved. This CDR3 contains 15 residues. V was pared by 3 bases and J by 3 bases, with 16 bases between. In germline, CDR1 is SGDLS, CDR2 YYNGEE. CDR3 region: CASSAQPTPDYEQYF. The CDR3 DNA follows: TGTGCCAGCAGCGCCCAGCCCACACCGGACTACGAGCAGTACTTC. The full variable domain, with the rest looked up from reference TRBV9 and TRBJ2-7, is DSGVTQTPKHLITATGQRVTLRCSPRSGDLSVYWYQQSLDQGLQFLIQYYNGEERAKGNILERFSAQQFPDLHSELNLSSLELGDSALYFCASSAQPTPDYEQYFGPGTRLTVT.

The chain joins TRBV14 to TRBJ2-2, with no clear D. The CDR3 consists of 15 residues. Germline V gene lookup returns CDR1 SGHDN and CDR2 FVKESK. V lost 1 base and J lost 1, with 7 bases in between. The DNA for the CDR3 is TGTGCCAGCAGCCAAGTTATGTTGAACACCGGGGAGCTGTTTTTT. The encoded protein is CASSQVMLNTGELFF. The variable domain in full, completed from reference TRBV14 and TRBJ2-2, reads EAGVTQFPSHSVIEKGQTVTLRCDPISGHDNLYWYRRVMGKEIKFLLHFVKESKQDESGMPNNRFLAERTGGTYSTLKVQPAELEDSGVYFCASSQVMLNTGELFFGEGSRLTVL.